The table lists the clone carrying this T cell receptor beta chain with a count of one. Antigen specificity is unknown. Only in-frame clones appear in the TCRdb table, and some are missing; sequencing was by immunoSEQ multiplex PCR. The data show tens of thousands of clones, with 75% to 90% seen just once and 6.1% held by the top ten. CDR1 is LNHDA, CDR2 SQIVND, per germline (reference sequence). With 7 bases clipped from V and 1 base from J, the junction kept 8 bases outside the gene matches. The CDR3 has 15 residues. This sample stems from a study of neoadjuvant nivolumab and ipilimumab in lung cancer. Study-level findings and limits: From pretherapy to surgery, tumor richness and clonality rose with dual therapy. TCR richness and clonality were higher in tumors than adjacent uninvolved lung. Only a single major-pathologic-response sample was available for clonality analysis. Higher pretherapy blood TCR richness went with higher resected-tumor richness.

Source: peripheral blood, taken before neoadjuvant nivolumab, alone or with ipilimumab. The chain is built from TRBV19 and TRBJ2-5; 8 bases are a match to TRBD1. The TCR sequence derives from an adult with non-small cell lung cancer. For the CDR3, the DNA is TGTGCCAGTAATGTGGGGACAGGACCCCAAGAGACCCAGTACTTC. Protein product: CASNVGTGPQETQYF.